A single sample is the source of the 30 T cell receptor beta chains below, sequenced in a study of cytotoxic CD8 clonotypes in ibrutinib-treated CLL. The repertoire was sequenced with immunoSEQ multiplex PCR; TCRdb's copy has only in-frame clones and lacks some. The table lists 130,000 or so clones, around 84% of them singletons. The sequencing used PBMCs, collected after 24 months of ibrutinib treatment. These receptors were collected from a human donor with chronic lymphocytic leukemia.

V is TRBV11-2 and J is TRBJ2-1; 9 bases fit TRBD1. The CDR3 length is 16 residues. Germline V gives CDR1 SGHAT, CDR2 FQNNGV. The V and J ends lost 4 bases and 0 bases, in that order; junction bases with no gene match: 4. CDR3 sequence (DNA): TGTGCCAGCAGCTCAGGGACAGGGAGCTCCTACAATGAGCAGTTCTTC. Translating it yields CASSSGTGSSYNEQFF. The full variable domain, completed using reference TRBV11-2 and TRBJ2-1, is EAGVAQSPRYKIIEKRQSVAFWCNPISGHATLYWYQQILGQGPKLLIQFQNNGVVDDSQLPKDRFSAERLKGVDSTLKIQPAKLEDSAVYLCASSSGTGSSYNEQFFGPGTRLTVL.

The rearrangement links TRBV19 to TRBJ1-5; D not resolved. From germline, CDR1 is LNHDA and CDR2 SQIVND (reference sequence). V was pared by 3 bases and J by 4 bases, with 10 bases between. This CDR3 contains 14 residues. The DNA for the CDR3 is TGTGCCAGTAGTATCGAACGGTCAAATCAGCCCCAGCATTTT. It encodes CASSIERSNQPQHF.

The CDR3 here is CASSYSAPVTYEQYF. The DNA of the CDR3 is TGTGCCAGCAGTTACTCCGCCCCTGTCACCTACGAGCAGTACTTC. V is TRBV6-5 and J is TRBJ2-7; D is ambiguous. CDR1 MNHEY and CDR2 SVGAGI come from the germline V gene. This CDR3 is built from 15 residues. The germline V and J ends were trimmed by 0 bases and 2 bases, with 11 bases remaining between them.

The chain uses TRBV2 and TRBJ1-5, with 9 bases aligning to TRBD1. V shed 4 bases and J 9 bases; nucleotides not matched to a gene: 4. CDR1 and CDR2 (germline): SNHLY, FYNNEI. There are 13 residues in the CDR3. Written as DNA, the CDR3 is TGTGCCAGCAGTGCGGGGACAGGGCGGCCCCAGCATTTT. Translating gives CASSAGTGRPQHF.

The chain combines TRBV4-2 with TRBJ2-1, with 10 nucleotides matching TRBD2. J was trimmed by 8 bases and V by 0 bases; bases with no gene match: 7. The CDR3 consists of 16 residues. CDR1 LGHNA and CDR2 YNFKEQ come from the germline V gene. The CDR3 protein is CASSQELAGGIDEQFF. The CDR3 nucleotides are TGTGCCAGCAGCCAAGAGTTAGCGGGGGGTATTGATGAGCAGTTCTTC.

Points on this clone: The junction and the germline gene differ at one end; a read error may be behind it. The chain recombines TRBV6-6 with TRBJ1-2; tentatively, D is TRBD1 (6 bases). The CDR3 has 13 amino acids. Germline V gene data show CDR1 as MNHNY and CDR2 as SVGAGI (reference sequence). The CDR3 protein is CASSNSPTGLYTF. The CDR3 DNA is TGTGCCAGCAGTAACTCCCCGACAGGTCTCTACACCTTC.

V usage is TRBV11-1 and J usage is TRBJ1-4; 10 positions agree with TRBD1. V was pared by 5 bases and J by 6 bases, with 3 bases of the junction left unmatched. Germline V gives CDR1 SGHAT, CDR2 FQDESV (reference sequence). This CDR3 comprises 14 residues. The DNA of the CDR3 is TGTGCCAGCAGCCCCGGGACAGGGGATGAAAAACTGTTTTTT. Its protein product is CASSPGTGDEKLFF.

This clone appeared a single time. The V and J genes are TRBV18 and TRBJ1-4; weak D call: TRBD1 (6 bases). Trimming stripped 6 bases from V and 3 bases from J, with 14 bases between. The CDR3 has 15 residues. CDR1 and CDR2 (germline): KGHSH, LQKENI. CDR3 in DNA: TGTGCCAGCTCCCTAGCCGACAGGCCTAATGAAAAACTGTTTTTT. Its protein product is CASSLADRPNEKLFF. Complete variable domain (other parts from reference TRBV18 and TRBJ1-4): NAGVMQNPRHLVRRRGQEARLRCSPMKGHSHVYWYRQLPEEGLKFMVYLQKENIIDESGMPKERFSAEFPKEGPSILRIQQVVRGDSAAYFCASSLADRPNEKLFFGSGTQLSVL.

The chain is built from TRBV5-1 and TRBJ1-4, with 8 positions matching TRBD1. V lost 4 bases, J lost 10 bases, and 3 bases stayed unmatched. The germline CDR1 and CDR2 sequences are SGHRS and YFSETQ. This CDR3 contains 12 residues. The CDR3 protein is CASSPGGLKLFF. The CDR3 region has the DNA TGCGCCAGCAGCCCAGGGGGCCTAAAACTGTTTTTT.

The CDR3 region has the DNA TGTGCCAGCAGCTTAGAAGGTGGAGTTATTGGGGAGCTGTTTTTT. Translated: CASSLEGGVIGELFF. This chain uses TRBV7-3 with TRBJ2-2; D remains ambiguous. Germline CDR1 reads SGHTA; CDR2 reads FQGTGA. The CDR3 runs 15 residues. V lost 2 bases, J lost 8 bases, and 15 bases lay in between.

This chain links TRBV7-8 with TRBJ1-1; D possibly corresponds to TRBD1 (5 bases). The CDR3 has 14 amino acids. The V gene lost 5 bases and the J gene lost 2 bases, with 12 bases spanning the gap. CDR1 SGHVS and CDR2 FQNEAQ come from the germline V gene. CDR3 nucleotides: TGTGCCAGCAGCCGAGACAGTATTAACACTGAAGCTTTCTTT. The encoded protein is CASSRDSINTEAFF.

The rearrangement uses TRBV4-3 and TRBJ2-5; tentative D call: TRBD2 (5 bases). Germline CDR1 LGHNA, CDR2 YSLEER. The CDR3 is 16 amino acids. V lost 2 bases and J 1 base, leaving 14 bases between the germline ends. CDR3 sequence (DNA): TGCGCCAGCAGCCAATATCCCAGAGGGTTCCAAGAGACCCAGTACTTC. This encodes CASSQYPRGFQETQYF.

The CDR3 is CASSERRGAGTGELFF. The CDR3 coding sequence is TGTGCCAGCAGTGAAAGGCGGGGGGCCGGGACCGGGGAGCTGTTTTTT. The chain recombines TRBV6-4 with TRBJ2-2; 8 nucleotides agree with TRBD2. Germline assignment: CDR1 MRHNA and CDR2 SNTAGT. V shed 3 bases and J 5 bases; nucleotides not matched to a gene: 8. The CDR3 extends over 16 amino acids.

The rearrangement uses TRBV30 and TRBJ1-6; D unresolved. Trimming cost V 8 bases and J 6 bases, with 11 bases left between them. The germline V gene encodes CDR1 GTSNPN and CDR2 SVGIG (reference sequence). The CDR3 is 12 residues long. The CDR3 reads CALTTPNSPLHF. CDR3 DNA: TGTGCCCTCACGACACCTAATTCACCCCTCCACTTT.

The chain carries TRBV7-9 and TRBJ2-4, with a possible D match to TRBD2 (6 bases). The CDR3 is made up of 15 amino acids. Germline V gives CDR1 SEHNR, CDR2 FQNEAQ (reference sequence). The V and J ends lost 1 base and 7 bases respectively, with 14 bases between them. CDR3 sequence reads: CASSLDGGVANIQYF. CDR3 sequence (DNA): TGTGCCAGCAGCTTAGATGGCGGGGTCGCTAACATTCAGTACTTC. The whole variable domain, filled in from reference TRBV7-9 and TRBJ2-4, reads DTGVSQNPRHKITKRGQNVTFRCDPISEHNRLYWYRQTLGQGPEFLTYFQNEAQLEKSRLLSDRFSAERPKGSFSTLEIQRTEQGDSAMYLCASSLDGGVANIQYFGAGTRLSVL.

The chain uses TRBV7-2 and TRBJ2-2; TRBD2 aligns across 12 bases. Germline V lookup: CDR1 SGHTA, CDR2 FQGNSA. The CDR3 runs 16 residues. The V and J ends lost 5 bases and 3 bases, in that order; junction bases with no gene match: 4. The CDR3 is CASSTLAGGHTGELFF. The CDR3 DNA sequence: TGTGCCAGCAGCACCCTAGCGGGGGGGCACACCGGGGAGCTGTTTTTT.

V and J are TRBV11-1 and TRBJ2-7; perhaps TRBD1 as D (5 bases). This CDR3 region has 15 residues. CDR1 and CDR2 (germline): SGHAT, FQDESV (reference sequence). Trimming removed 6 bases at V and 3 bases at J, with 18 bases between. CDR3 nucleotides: TGTGCCAGCAGGCATTACCCTCAGGGTATCTACGAGCAGTACTTC. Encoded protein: CASRHYPQGIYEQYF. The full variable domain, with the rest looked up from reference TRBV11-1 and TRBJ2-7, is EAEVAQSPRYKITEKSQAVAFWCDPISGHATLYWYRQILGQGPELLVQFQDESVVDDSQLPKDRFSAERLKGVDSTLKIQPAELGDSAMYLCASRHYPQGIYEQYFGPGTRLTVT.

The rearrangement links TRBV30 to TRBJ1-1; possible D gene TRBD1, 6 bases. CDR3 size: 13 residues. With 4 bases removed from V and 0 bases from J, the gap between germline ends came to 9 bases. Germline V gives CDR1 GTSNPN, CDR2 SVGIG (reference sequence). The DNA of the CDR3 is TGTGCCTGGACTAGGGGGGTGAACACTGAAGCTTTCTTT. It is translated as CAWTRGVNTEAFF.

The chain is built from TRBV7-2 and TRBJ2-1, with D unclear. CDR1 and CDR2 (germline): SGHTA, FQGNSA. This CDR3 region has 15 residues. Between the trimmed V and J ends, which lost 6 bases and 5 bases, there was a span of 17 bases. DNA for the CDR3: TGTGCCAGCAGGCCCTCGGTCTTTACCCACAATGAGCAGTTCTTC. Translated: CASRPSVFTHNEQFF.

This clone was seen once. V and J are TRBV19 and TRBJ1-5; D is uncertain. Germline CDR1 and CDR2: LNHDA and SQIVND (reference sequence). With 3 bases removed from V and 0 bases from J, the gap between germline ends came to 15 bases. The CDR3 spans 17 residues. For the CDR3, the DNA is TGTGCCAGTAGTATCCAAGAGACGCGTTATAGCAATCAGCCCCAGCATTTT. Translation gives CASSIQETRYSNQPQHF.

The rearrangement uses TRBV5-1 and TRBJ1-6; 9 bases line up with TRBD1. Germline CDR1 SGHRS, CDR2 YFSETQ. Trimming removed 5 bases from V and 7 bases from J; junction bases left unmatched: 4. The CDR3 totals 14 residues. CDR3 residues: CASSRDRENSPLHF. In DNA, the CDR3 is TGCGCCAGCAGTAGGGACAGGGAAAATTCACCCCTCCACTTT.

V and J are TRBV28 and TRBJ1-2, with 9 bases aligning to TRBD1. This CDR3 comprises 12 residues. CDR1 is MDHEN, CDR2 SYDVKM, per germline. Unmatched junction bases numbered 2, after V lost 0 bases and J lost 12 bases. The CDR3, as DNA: TGTGCCAGCAGTTTATGGGGACAGGGCCACACCTTC. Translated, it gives CASSLWGQGHTF.

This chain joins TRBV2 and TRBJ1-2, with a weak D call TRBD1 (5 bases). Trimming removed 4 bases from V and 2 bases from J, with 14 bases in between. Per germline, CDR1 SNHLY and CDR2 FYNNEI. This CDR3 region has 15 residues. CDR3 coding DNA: TGTGCCAGCAGTGGTGGGGGAGGGCTAAACTATGGCTACACCTTC. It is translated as CASSGGGGLNYGYTF.

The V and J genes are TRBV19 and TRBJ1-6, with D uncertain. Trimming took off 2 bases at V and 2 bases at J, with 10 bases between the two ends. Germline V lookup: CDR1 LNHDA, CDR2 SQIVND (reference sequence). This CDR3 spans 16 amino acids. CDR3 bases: TGTGCCAGTAGTATATCCTCGGGCGCCTATAATTCACCCCTCCACTTT. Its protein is CASSISSGAYNSPLHF.

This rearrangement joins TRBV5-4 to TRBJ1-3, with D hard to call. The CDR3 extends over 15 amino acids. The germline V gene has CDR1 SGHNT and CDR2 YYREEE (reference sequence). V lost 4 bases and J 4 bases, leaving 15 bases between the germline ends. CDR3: CASSGLTGEGNTIYF. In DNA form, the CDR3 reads TGTGCCAGCAGCGGCTTGACGGGTGAAGGAAACACCATATATTTT. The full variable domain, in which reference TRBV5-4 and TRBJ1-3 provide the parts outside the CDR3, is ETGVTQSPTHLIKTRGQQVTLRCSSQSGHNTVSWYQQALGQGPQFIFQYYREEENGRGNFPPRFSGLQFPNYSSELNVNALELDDSALYLCASSGLTGEGNTIYFGEGSWLTVV.

The CDR3 nucleotides are TGTGCCAGCAGCTTAGGACACCTGGGCGAGCAGTACTTC. This gives the protein CASSLGHLGEQYF. The chain recombines TRBV7-9 with TRBJ2-7; D gene ambiguous. CDR1 is SEHNR, CDR2 FQNEAQ, per germline (reference sequence). V was trimmed by 1 base and J by 6 bases, leaving 10 bases between them. There are 13 residues in the CDR3.

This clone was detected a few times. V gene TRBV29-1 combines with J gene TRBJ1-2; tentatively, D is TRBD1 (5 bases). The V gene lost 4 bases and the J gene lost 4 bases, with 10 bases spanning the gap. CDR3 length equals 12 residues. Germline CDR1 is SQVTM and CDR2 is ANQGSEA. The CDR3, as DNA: TGCAGCGTTGGAGGGGTGGTCTATGGCTACACCTTC. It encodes CSVGGVVYGYTF.

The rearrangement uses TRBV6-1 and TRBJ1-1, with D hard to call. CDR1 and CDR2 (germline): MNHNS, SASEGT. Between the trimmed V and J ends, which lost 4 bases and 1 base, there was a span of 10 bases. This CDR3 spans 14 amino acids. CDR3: CASSGNTRNTEAFF. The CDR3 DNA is TGTGCCAGCAGTGGGAACACCCGGAACACTGAAGCTTTCTTT.

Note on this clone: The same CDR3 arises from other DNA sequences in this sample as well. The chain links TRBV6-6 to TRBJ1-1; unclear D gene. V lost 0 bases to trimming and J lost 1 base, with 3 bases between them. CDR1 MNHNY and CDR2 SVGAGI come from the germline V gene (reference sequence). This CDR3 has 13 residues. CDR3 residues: CASSYSENTEAFF. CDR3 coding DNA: TGTGCCAGCAGTTACTCTGAGAACACTGAAGCTTTCTTT.

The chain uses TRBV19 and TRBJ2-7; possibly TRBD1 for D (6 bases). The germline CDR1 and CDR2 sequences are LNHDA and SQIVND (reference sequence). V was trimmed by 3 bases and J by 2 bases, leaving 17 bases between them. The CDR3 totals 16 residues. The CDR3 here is CASSMDSHRTTYEQYF. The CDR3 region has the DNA TGTGCCAGTAGTATGGACAGCCATAGGACAACCTACGAGCAGTACTTC.